This section outlines one T cell receptor beta chain sequence together with its context. Which antigen it targets is not known. It has no much larger one-base neighbor in the sample; base qualities were not kept. The sample belongs to a study of blood T cell repertoires in COVID-19 (dated by TCRdb to 2020 to 2021). Describing the broader study: The collaborator samples originated in the United States, Italy and Spain and spanned the acute and convalescent phases of COVID-19. Where HLA class I and class II types were available, the types were taken from metadata supplied by the sample provider, not from assay-based typing. The dataset comprised deeply sampled blood TCRbeta repertoires from subjects exposed to, actively infected with, or recovered from COVID-19. The prospective study material was composed of cDNA or gDNA derived from T cells, B-cell-depleted T cells, or PBMCs. The samples were drawn from two sources: the first 160 participants of the ongoing ImmuneRACE study, and 950 to 1,500 subjects contributed by 6 global collaborators. A freely available public database, intended as a resource for researchers studying the immune response to SARS-CoV-2, is where the repertoires were released. The sample metadata nearly always contained a de-identified subject ID, COVID-19 status, age in years and sex.

Whole blood was collected in K2EDTA tubes by collaborating institutions according to the institutions' own protocols. For TCRbeta analysis, collaborators shipped samples as frozen whole blood, isolated PBMCs, or DNA extracted from either of those sample types. Trimming removed 6 bases from V and 5 bases from J; the gene matches leave 9 bases unexplained. Counted from cysteine to phenylalanine, this CDR3 has 14 amino acids. The read is trimmed to its CDR3 DNA, 42 bases read in frame from base 1. From the germline V gene (reference sequence), CDR1 is LNHDA and CDR2 is SQIVND. The immunoSEQ Assay, a bias-controlled multiplex PCR, was used to amplify TCRbeta CDR3 regions from genomic DNA. On the authors' methods: The number of nucleated cells in each sample was estimated by amplification of reference gene primers within the assay. Sequence reads were collapsed and filtered to measure the absolute abundance of every unique TCRbeta CDR3 rearrangement. Productive Simpson clonality was computed per sample as the square root of Simpson's diversity index over productive rearrangements. Imported from immuneACCESS, the table was reduced by TCRdb to in-frame sequences with V and J called. These copies leave out some clones; in studies compared against another copy, an unresolved V gene accounts for under half, and the cause of the remainder is not known. That table is the source of V, J and clone size, and D and trimming were worked out from the DNA. This sample has about 80,000 clones in its table, and 70% to 80% of those were observed once. The biggest ten clones account for 16% of the sample.

Study-wide conclusions, independent of this receptor: The amount of clinical and demographic metadata varied by source and participant and was provided uncurated.

The sequenced material came from peripheral blood. This clonotype originated in a man in his 70s with active or convalescent COVID-19. Here the chain combines TRBV19 and TRBJ1-2; TRBD1 matches 7 bases in the middle. CDR3 region: CASSQDRAWYGYTF. The sequenced DNA: TGTGCCAGTAGCCAAGACAGGGCTTGGTATGGCTACACCTTC.